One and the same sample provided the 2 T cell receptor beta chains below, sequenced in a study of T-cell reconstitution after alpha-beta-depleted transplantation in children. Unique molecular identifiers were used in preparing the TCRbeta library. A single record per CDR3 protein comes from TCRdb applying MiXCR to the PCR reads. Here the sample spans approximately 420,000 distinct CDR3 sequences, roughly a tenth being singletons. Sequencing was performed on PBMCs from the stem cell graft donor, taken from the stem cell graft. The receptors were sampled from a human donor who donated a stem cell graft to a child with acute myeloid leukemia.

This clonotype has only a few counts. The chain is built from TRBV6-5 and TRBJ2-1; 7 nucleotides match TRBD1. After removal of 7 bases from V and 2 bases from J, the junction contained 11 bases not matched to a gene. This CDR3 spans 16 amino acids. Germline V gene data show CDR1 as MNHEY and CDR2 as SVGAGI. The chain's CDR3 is CASTLSSGTAYNEQFF. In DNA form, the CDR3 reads TGTGCCAGCACTCTAAGTTCCGGGACAGCCTACAATGAGCAGTTCTTC.

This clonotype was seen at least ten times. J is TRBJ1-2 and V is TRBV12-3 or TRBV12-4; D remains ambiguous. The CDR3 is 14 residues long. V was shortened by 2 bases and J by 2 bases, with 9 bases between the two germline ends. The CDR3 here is CASSLQGGNYGYTF. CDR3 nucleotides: TGTGCCAGCAGTTTACAAGGCGGGAACTATGGCTACACCTTC.